Presented here are 12 T cell receptor beta chains from one specimen sequenced in a study of control samples from healthy donors and cancer patients. Profiling relied on immunoSEQ multiplex PCR, and the TCRdb table lists in-frame clones only, not all of them. The table lists more than 100,000 clones, roughly nine tenths of them singletons. Sequencing used blood. These receptors all come from a woman under 30 in good health.

The chain joins TRBV5-1 to TRBJ1-1; no clear D gene. CDR3 length: 14 residues. Trimming took 9 bases from V and 0 from J, leaving 15 bases between them. The germline V gene encodes CDR1 SGHRS and CDR2 YFSETQ. This CDR3 is CATKRSGMNTEAFF. The CDR3 DNA follows: TGCGCCACCAAGCGATCTGGGATGAACACTGAAGCTTTCTTT.

The chain has TRBV9 and TRBJ2-5; the D is unclear. The V and J ends lost 0 bases and 1 base respectively, with 4 bases between them. The length of the CDR3 is 13 residues. CDR1 SGDLS and CDR2 YYNGEE come from the germline V gene. The CDR3 loop reads CASSVGGQETQYF. The CDR3 DNA reads as TGTGCCAGCAGCGTAGGCGGCCAAGAGACCCAGTACTTC.

The CDR3 loop reads CASRYGSPTGELFF. DNA for the CDR3: TGTGCCAGCAGGTACGGGAGTCCGACCGGGGAGCTGTTTTTT. The chain combines TRBV2 with TRBJ2-2; a possible D gene is TRBD2 (6 bases). The CDR3 totals 14 residues. The germline CDR1 and CDR2 sequences are SNHLY and FYNNEI. Trimming stripped 6 bases from V and 5 bases from J, with 13 bases between.

The chain joins TRBV11-1 to TRBJ2-3, with 9 positions matching TRBD2. J was trimmed by 5 bases and V by 3 bases; bases with no gene match: 9. The CDR3 sequence is 16 residues long. Looked up from germline, CDR1 is SGHAT and CDR2 is FQDESV (reference sequence). The CDR3 nucleotides are TGTGCCAGCAGCTTCGGGCTAGCGGGACTAGTAGATACGCAGTATTTT. Translating it yields CASSFGLAGLVDTQYF.

This sequence joins TRBV4-3 and TRBJ1-1; 8 bases map to TRBD1. The V gene end was trimmed by 3 bases and the J gene end by 1 base; junction bases not matched to a gene: 4. The CDR3 loop spans 15 amino acids. Germline V CDR1 and CDR2: LGHNA, YSLEER. Here the CDR3 reads CASSQVQGANTEAFF. CDR3 DNA: TGCGCCAGCAGCCAGGTCCAGGGGGCGAACACTGAAGCTTTCTTT.

The gene calls are TRBV5-4 and TRBJ2-3; D might be TRBD2 (6 bases). The V gene lost 0 bases and the J gene lost 6 bases, with 11 bases spanning the gap. This CDR3 has 14 residues. CDR1 and CDR2 from the germline V gene are SGHNT and YYREEE (reference sequence). CDR3 nucleotides: TGTGCCAGCAGCTTGGGTAGCGGTACGGATACGCAGTATTTT. Encoded protein: CASSLGSGTDTQYF.

This rearrangement joins TRBV10-1 to TRBJ2-3, with 10 bases aligning to TRBD2. Per the germline V gene, CDR1 is WNHNN and CDR2 is SYGVQD (reference sequence). There are 15 residues in the CDR3. V shed 5 bases, J shed 0 bases, and the junction held 2 bases outside the gene matches. The CDR3 is CASSPSGRSTDTQYF. The CDR3 nucleotides are TGCGCCAGCAGTCCTAGCGGGAGAAGCACAGATACGCAGTATTTT.

This sequence joins TRBV28 and TRBJ1-5; D is uncertain. V dropped 3 bases and J dropped 7 bases, with 22 bases sitting between them. This CDR3 is built from 17 residues. Per the germline V gene, CDR1 is MDHEN and CDR2 is SYDVKM. This CDR3 is CASSFRSNKPPGQPQHF. The CDR3, as DNA: TGTGCCAGCAGTTTTCGTTCCAACAAGCCGCCTGGGCAGCCCCAGCATTTT.

The V gene is TRBV6-4, the J gene TRBJ1-1, with 9 bases matching TRBD1. Germline V lookup: CDR1 MRHNA, CDR2 SNTAGT. J gave up 4 bases and V 3 bases, and 3 bases lay outside the gene matches. The CDR3 length is 14 residues. The chain's CDR3 is CASSEDRGSTEAFF. The CDR3 DNA sequence: TGTGCCAGCAGTGAGGACAGGGGAAGCACTGAAGCTTTCTTT.

V usage is TRBV4-3 and J usage is TRBJ2-1, with 11 bases aligning to TRBD2. Germline V CDR1 and CDR2: LGHNA, YSLEER. V trimming: 2 bases; J trimming: 9 bases; junction bases outside the gene matches: 6. The CDR3 loop spans 15 amino acids. The CDR3 loop reads CASSQLAGGQGEQFF. The CDR3 nucleotides are TGCGCCAGCAGCCAATTAGCGGGGGGGCAGGGTGAGCAGTTCTTC.

The V gene is TRBV18, the J gene TRBJ2-3, with 12 bases identical to TRBD2. CDR1 KGHSH and CDR2 LQKENI come from the germline V gene. J gave up 2 bases and V 4 bases, and 4 bases lay outside the gene matches. This CDR3 has 16 amino acids. This CDR3 reads CASSLLAGGPTDTQYF. The CDR3 coding sequence is TGTGCCAGCTCACTTCTAGCGGGGGGGCCCACAGATACGCAGTATTTT. The full variable domain, with the rest looked up from reference TRBV18 and TRBJ2-3, is NAGVMQNPRHLVRRRGQEARLRCSPMKGHSHVYWYRQLPEEGLKFMVYLQKENIIDESGMPKERFSAEFPKEGPSILRIQQVVRGDSAAYFCASSLLAGGPTDTQYFGPGTRLTVL.

This clone was seen once. The V call is TRBV7-9, the J call TRBJ2-5; D gene ambiguous. Between the trimmed V and J ends, which lost 1 base and 7 bases, there was a span of 7 bases. The CDR3 is made up of 12 amino acids. Germline V gene lookup returns CDR1 SEHNR and CDR2 FQNEAQ (reference sequence). The CDR3 nucleotides read TGTGCCAGCAGCTTAGGTCGGGTGACCCAGTACTTC. Residues: CASSLGRVTQYF.